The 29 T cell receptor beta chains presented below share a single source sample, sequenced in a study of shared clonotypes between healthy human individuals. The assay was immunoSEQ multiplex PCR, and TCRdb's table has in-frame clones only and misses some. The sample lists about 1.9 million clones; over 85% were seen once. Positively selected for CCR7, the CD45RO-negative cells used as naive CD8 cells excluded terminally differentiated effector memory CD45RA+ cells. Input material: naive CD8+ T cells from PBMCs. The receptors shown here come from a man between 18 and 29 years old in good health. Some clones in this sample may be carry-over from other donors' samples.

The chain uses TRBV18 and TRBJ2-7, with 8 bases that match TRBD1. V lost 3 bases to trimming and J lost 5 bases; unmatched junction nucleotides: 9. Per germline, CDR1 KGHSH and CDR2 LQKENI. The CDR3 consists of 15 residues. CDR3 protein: CASSPVTGELHEQYF. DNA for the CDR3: TGTGCCAGCTCACCGGTGACAGGGGAGTTACACGAGCAGTACTTC.

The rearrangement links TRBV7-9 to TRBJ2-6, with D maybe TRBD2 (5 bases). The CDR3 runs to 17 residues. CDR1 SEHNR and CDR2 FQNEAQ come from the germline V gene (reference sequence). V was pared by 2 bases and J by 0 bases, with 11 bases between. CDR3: CASSLSRGNSGANVLTF. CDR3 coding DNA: TGTGCCAGCAGCTTAAGTAGAGGGAACTCTGGGGCCAACGTCCTGACTTTC.

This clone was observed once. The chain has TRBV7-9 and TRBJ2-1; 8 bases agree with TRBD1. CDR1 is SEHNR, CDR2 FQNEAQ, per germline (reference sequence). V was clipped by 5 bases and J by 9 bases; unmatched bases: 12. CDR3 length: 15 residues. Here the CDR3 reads CASSPPDRGWGEQFF. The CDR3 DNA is TGTGCCAGCAGCCCCCCCGACAGGGGCTGGGGTGAGCAGTTCTTC.

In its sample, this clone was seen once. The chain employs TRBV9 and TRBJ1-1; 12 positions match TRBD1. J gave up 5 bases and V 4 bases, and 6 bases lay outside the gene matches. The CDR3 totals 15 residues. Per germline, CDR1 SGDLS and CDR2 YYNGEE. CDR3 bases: TGTGCCAGCAGCACCGGGACAGGGGGCTTTACTGAAGCTTTCTTT. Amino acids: CASSTGTGGFTEAFF.

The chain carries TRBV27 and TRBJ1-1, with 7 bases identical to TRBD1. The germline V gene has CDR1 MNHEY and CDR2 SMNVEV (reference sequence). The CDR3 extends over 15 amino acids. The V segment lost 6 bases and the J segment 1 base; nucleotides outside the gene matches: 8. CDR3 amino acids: CASRTLGQRNTEAFF. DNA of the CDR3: TGTGCCAGCAGAACCTTGGGACAGAGGAACACTGAAGCTTTCTTT.

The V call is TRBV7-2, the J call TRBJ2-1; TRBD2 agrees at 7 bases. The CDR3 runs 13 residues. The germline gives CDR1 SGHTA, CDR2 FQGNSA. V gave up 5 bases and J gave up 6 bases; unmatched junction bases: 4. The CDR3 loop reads CASSLIAGNEQFF. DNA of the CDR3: TGTGCCAGCAGCCTAATAGCGGGCAATGAGCAGTTCTTC. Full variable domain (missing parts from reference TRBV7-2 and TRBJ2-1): GAGVSQSPSNKVTEKGKDVELRCDPISGHTALYWYRQSLGQGLEFLIYFQGNSAPDKSGLPSDRFSAERTGGSVSTLTIQRTQQEDSAVYLCASSLIAGNEQFFGPGTRLTVL.

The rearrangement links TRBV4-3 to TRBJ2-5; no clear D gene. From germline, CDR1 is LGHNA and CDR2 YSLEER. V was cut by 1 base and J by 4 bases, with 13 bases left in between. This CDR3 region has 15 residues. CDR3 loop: CASSQGSGPRETQYF. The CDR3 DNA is TGCGCCAGCAGCCAAGGCTCGGGTCCAAGAGAGACCCAGTACTTC.

CDR3 coding DNA: TGCGCCAGCAGCCAAGGTTTTCAGGAGTGGAGCAATCAGCCCCAGCATTTT. Amino acid sequence: CASSQGFQEWSNQPQHF. This chain joins TRBV4-3 and TRBJ1-5; D is unresolved. V gave up 1 base and J gave up 1 base, with 14 bases separating them. CDR1 and CDR2 from the germline V gene are LGHNA and YSLEER. CDR3 length equals 17 residues.

The CDR3: CASSVGGGLQETQYF. CDR3 DNA: TGTGCCAGCAGCGTCGGGGGGGGCCTCCAAGAGACCCAGTACTTC. The rearrangement joins TRBV7-2 to TRBJ2-5, with 8 bases matching TRBD2. The CDR3 loop spans 15 amino acids. The V segment lost 5 bases and the J segment 1 base; nucleotides outside the gene matches: 6. Germline V gene lookup returns CDR1 SGHTA and CDR2 FQGNSA.

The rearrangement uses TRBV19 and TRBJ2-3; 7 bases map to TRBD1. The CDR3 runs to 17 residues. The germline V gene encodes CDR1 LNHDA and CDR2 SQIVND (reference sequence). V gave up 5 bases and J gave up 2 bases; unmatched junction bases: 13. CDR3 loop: CASSLELTQGYTDTQYF. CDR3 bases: TGTGCCAGTAGTCTTGAGTTGACACAGGGGTACACAGATACGCAGTATTTT.

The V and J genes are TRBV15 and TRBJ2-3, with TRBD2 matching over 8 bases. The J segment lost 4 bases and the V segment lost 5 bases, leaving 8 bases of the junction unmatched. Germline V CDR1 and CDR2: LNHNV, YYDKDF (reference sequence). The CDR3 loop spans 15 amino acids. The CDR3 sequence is CATSELAGPADTQYF. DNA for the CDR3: TGTGCCACCAGCGAGTTAGCGGGACCCGCAGATACGCAGTATTTT.

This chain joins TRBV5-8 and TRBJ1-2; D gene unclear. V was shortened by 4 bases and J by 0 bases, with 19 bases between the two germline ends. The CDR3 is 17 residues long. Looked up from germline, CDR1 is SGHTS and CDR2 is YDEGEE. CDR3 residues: CASSPTPSSAANYGYTF. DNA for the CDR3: TGTGCCAGCAGCCCCACCCCATCGTCCGCGGCTAACTATGGCTACACCTTC.

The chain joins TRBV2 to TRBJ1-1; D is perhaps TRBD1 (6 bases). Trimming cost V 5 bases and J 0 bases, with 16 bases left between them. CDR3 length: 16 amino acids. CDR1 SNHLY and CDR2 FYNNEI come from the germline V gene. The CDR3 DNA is TGTGCCAGCAGTCTACAGGGTGAAGGCTTGAACACTGAAGCTTTCTTT. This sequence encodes CASSLQGEGLNTEAFF.

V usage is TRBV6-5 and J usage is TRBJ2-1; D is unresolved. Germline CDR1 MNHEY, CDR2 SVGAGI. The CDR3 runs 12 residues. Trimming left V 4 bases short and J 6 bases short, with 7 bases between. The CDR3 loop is CASSFPPNEQFF. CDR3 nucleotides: TGTGCCAGCAGTTTCCCCCCCAATGAGCAGTTCTTC.

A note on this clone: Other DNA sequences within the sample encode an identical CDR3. CDR3 sequence: CASSLDRNTEAFF. In DNA, the CDR3 is TGTGCCAGCAGCTTAGATCGGAACACTGAAGCTTTCTTT. This rearrangement joins TRBV7-2 to TRBJ1-1, with unresolved D. Germline V gene sequence: CDR1 SGHTA, CDR2 FQGNSA. The V end lost 1 base, the J end lost 1 base, and 4 bases lay between the germline ends. The CDR3 is made up of 13 amino acids.

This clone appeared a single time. The CDR3 region is CSVTGGQGPYATNEKLFF. The CDR3 DNA is TGCAGCGTCACGGGTGGACAGGGGCCCTATGCAACTAATGAAAAACTGTTTTTT. The V and J genes are TRBV29-1 and TRBJ1-4, with TRBD1 identical over 9 bases. Per the germline V gene, CDR1 is SQVTM and CDR2 is ANQGSEA. The CDR3 consists of 18 residues. The ends lost 6 bases at V and 0 bases at J; junction bases unmatched: 14.

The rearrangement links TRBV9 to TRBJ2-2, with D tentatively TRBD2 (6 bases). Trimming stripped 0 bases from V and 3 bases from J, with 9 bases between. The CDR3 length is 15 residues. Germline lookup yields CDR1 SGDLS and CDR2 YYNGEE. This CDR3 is CASSVELADTGELFF. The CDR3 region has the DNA TGTGCCAGCAGCGTAGAATTAGCGGACACCGGGGAGCTGTTTTTT.

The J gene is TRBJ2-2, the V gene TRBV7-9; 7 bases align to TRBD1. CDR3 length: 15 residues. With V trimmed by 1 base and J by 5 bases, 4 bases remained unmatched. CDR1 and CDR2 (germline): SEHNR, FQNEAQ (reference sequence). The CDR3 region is CASSLEGARTGELFF. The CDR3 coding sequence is TGTGCCAGCAGCTTAGAGGGGGCGCGGACCGGGGAGCTGTTTTTT.

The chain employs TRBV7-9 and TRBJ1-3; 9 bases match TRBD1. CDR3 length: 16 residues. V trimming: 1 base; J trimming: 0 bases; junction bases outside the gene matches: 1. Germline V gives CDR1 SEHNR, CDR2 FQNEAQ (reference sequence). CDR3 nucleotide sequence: TGTGCCAGCAGCTTAGTGGACAGGGGCTCTGGAAACACCATATATTTT. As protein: CASSLVDRGSGNTIYF.

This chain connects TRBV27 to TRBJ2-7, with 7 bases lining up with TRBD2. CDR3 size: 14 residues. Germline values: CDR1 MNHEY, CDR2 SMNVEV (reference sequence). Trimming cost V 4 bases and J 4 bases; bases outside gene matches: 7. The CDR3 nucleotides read TGTGCCAGCAGTTATGGCGGGAGTGGGTACGAGCAGTACTTC. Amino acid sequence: CASSYGGSGYEQYF.

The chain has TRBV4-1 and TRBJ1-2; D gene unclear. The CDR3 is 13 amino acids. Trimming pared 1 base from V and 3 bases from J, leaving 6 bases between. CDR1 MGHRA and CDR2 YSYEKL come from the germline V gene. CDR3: CASSQAGDYGYTF. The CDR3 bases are TGCGCCAGCAGCCAAGCAGGTGACTATGGCTACACCTTC.

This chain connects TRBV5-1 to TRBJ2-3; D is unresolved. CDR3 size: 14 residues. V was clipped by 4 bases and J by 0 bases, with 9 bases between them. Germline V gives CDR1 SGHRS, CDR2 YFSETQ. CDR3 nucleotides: TGCGCCAGCAGCGCGGAGAAAAGCACAGATACGCAGTATTTT. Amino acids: CASSAEKSTDTQYF. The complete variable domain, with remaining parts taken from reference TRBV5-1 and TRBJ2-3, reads KAGVTQTPRYLIKTRGQQVTLSCSPISGHRSVSWYQQTPGQGLQFLFEYFSETQRNKGNFPGRFSGRQFSNSRSEMNVSTLELGDSALYLCASSAEKSTDTQYFGPGTRLTVL.

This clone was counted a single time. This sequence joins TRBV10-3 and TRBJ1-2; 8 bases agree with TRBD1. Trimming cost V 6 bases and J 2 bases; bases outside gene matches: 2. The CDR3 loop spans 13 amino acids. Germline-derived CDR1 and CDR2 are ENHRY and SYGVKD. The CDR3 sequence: CAIRGDRNYGYTF. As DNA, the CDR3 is TGTGCCATCAGAGGGGACAGGAACTATGGCTACACCTTC.

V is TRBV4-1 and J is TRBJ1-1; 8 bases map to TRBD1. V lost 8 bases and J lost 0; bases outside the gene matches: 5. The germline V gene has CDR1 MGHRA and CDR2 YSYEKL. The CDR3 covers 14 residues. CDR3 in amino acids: CASCAGQVNTEAFF. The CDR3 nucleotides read TGCGCCAGCTGCGCGGGACAGGTGAACACTGAAGCTTTCTTT.

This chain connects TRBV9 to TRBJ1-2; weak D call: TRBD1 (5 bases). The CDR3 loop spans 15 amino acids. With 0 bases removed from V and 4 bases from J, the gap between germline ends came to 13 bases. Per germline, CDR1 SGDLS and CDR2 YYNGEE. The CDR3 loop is CASSVAGSGIYGYTF. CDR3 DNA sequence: TGTGCCAGCAGCGTAGCCGGTTCAGGGATCTATGGCTACACCTTC.

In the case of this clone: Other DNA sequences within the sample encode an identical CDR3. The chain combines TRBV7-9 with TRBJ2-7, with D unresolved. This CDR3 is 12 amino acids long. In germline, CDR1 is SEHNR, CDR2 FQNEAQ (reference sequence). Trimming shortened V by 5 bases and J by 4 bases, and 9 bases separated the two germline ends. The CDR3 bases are TGTGCCAGCAGCGCTGGAACTTACGAGCAGTACTTC. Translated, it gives CASSAGTYEQYF.

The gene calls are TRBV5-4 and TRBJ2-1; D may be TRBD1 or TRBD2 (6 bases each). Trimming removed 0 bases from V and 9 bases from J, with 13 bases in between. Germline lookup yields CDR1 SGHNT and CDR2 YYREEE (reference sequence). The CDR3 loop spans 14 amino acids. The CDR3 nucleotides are TGTGCCAGCAGCTTGGAGGTAGGAGGGGGTGAGCAGTTCTTC. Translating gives CASSLEVGGGEQFF.

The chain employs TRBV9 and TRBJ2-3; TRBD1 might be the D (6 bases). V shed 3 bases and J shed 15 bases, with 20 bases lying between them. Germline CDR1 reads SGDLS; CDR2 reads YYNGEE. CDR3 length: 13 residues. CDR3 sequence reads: CASSASNREELYF. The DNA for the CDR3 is TGTGCCAGCAGCGCTTCAAACAGGGAAGAACTTTATTTT.

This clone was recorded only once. The CDR3 protein is CASSLDSRRTGELFF. CDR3 in DNA: TGTGCCAGCAGTTTGGACTCGCGCCGCACCGGGGAGCTGTTTTTT. The chain is built from TRBV27 and TRBJ2-2; possible D gene TRBD2, 5 bases. The CDR3 sequence is 15 residues long. The germline gives CDR1 MNHEY, CDR2 SMNVEV (reference sequence). V was pared by 3 bases and J by 4 bases, with 12 bases between.